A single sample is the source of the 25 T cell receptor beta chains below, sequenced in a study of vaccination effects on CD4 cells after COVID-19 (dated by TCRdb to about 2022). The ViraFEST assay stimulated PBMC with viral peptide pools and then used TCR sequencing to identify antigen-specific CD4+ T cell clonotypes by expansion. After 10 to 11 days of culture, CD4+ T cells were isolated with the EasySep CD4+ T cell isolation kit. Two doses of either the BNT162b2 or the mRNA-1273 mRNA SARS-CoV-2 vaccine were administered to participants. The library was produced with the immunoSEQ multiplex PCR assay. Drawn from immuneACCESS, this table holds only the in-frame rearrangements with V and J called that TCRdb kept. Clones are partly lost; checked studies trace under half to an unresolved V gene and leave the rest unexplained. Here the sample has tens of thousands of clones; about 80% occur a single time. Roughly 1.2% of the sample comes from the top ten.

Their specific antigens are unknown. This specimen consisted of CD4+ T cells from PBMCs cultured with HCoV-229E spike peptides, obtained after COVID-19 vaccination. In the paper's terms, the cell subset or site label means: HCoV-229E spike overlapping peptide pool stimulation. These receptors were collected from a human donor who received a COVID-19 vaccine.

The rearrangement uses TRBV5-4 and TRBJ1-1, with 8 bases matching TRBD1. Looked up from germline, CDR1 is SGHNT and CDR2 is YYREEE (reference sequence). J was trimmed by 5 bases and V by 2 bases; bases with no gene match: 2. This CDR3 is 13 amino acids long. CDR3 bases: TGTGCCAGCAGCTTTAACAGGGGGACTGAAGCTTTCTTT. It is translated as CASSFNRGTEAFF. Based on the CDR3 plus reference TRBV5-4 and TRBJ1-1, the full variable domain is ETGVTQSPTHLIKTRGQQVTLRCSSQSGHNTVSWYQQALGQGPQFIFQYYREEENGRGNFPPRFSGLQFPNYSSELNVNALELDDSALYLCASSFNRGTEAFFGQGTRLTVV.

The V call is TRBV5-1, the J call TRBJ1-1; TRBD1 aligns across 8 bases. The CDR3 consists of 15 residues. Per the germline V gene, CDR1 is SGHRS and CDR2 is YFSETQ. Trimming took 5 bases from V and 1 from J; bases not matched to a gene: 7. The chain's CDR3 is CASRNRGASNTEAFF. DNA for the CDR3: TGCGCCAGCAGGAACAGGGGGGCCTCGAACACTGAAGCTTTCTTT.

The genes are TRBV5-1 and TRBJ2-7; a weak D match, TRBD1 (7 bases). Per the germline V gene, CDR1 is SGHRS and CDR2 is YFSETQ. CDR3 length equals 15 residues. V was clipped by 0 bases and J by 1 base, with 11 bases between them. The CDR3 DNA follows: TGCGCCAGCAGCTTGGGTCCAGGGGGGTCCTACGAGCAGTACGTC. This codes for CASSLGPGGSYEQYV.

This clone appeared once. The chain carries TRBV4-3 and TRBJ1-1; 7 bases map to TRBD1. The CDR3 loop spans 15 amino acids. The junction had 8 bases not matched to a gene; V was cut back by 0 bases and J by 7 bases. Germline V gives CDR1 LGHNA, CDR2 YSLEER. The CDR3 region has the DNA TGCGCCAGCAGCCAAGATCTAAGGGGGCTCTTTGAAGCTTTCTTT. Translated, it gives CASSQDLRGLFEAFF.

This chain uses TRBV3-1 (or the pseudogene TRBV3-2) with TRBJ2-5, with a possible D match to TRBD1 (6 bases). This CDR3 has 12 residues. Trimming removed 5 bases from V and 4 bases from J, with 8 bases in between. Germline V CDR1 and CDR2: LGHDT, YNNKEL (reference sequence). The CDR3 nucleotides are TGTGCCAGCAGCGTCAGGGGAGAGACCCAGTACTTC. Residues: CASSVRGETQYF.

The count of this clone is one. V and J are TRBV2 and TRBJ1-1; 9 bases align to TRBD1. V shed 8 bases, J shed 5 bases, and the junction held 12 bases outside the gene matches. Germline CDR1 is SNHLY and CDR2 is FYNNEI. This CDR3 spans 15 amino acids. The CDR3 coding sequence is TGTGCCAGCTTCCATCAGACAGGGGGTTGGACTGAAGCTTTCTTT. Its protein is CASFHQTGGWTEAFF.

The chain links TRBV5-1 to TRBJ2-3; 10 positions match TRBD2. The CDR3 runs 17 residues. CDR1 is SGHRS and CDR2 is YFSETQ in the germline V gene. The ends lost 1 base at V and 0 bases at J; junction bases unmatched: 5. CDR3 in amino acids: CASSLPSGGLSTDTQYF. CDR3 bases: TGCGCCAGCAGCTTGCCTAGCGGGGGCCTAAGCACAGATACGCAGTATTTT.

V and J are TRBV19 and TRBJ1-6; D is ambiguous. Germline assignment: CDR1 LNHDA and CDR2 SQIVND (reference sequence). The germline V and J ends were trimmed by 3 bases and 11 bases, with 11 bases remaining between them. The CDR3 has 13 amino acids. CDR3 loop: CASSIPGSAPLHF. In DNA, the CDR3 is TGTGCCAGTAGTATTCCGGGCTCCGCACCCCTCCACTTT.

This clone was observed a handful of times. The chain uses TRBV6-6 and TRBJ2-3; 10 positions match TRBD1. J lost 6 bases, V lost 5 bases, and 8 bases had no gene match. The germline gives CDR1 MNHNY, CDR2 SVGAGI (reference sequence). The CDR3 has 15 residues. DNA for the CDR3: TGTGCCAGCAGTAACACCCGGACAGGGGGGGATACGCAGTATTTT. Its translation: CASSNTRTGGDTQYF.

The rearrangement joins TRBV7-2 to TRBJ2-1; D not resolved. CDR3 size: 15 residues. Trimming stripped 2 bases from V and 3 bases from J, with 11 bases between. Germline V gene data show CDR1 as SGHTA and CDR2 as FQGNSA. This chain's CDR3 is CASSLSVALYNEQFF. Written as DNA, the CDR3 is TGTGCCAGCAGCTTATCTGTAGCTCTCTACAATGAGCAGTTCTTC.

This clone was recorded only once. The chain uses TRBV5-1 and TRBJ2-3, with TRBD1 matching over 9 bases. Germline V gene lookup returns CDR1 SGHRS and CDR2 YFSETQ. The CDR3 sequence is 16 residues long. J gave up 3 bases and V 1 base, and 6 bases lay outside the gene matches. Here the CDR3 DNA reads TGCGCCAGCAGCTTGACAGGGGGCGTCAAAACAGATACGCAGTATTTT. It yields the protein CASSLTGGVKTDTQYF.

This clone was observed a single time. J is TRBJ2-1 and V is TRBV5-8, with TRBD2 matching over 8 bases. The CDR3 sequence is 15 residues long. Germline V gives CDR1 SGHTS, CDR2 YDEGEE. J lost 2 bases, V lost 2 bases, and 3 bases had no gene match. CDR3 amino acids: CASSFTSGTYNEQFF. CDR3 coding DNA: TGTGCCAGCAGCTTTACTAGCGGAACCTACAATGAGCAGTTCTTC. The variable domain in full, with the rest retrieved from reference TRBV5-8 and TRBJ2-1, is EAGVTQSPTHLIKTRGQQATLRCSPISGHTSVYWYQQALGLGLQFLLWYDEGEERNRGNFPPRFSGRQFPNYSSELNVNALELEDSALYLCASSFTSGTYNEQFFGPGTRLTVL.

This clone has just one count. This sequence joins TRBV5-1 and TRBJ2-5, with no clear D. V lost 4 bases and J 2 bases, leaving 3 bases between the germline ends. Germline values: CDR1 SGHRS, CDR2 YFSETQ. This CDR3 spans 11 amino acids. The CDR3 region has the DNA TGCGCCAGCAGCCAGCAAGAGACCCAGTACTTC. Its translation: CASSQQETQYF.

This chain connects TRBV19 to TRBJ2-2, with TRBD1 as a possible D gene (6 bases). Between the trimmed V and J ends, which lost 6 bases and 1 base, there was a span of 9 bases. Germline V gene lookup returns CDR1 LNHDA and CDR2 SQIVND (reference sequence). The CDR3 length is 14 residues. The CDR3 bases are TGTGCCAGTAGACGACAGGAGAACACCGGGGAGCTGTTTTTT. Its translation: CASRRQENTGELFF. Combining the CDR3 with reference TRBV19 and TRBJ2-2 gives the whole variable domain DGGITQSPKYLFRKEGQNVTLSCEQNLNHDAMYWYRQDPGQGLRLIYYSQIVNDFQKGDIAEGYSVSREKKESFPLTVTSAQKNPTAFYLCASRRQENTGELFFGEGSRLTVL.

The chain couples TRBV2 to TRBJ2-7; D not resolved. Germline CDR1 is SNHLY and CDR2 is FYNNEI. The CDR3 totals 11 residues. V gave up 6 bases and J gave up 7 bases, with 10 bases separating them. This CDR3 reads CASSVEREQYV. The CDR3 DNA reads TGTGCCAGCAGCGTCGAACGGGAGCAGTACGTC.

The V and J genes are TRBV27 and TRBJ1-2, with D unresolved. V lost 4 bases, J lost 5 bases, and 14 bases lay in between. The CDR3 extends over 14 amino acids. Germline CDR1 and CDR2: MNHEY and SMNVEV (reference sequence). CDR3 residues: CASSSLGSSYGYTF. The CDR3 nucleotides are TGTGCCAGCAGTTCCCTGGGGAGCTCGTATGGCTACACCTTC.

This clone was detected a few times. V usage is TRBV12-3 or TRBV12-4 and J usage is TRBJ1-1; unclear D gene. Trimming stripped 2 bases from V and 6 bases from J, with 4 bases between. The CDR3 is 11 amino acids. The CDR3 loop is CASSLFAEAFF. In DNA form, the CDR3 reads TGTGCCAGCAGTTTATTCGCTGAAGCTTTCTTT.

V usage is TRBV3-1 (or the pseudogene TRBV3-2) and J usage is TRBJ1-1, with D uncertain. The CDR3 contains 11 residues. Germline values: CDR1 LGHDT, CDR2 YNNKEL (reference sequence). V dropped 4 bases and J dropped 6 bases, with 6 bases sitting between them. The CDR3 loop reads CASSRGAEAFF. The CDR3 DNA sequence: TGTGCCAGCAGCCGTGGGGCTGAAGCTTTCTTT.

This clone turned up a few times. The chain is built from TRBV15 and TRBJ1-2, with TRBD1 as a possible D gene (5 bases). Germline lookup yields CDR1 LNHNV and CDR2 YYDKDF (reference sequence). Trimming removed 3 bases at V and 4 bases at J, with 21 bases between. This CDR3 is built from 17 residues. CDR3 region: CATSRSDDRKKGYGYTF. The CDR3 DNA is TGTGCCACCAGCAGGAGCGACGACAGAAAGAAGGGCTATGGCTACACCTTC. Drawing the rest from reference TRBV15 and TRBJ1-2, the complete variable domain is DAMVIQNPRYQVTQFGKPVTLSCSQTLNHNVMYWYQQKSSQAPKLLFHYYDKDFNNEADTPDNFQSRRPNTSFCFLDIRSPGLGDTAMYLCATSRSDDRKKGYGYTFGSGTRLTVV.

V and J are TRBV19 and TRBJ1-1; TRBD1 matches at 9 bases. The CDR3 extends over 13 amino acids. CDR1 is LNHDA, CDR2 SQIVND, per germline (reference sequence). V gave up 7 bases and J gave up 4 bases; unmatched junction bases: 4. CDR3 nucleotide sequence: TGTGCCAGTATTGACAGGGGGATCACTGAAGCTTTCTTT. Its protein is CASIDRGITEAFF.

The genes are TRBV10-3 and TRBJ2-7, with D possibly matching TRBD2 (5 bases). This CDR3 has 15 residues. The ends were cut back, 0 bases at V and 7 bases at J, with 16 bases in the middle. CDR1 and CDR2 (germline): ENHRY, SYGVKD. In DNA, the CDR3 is TGTGCCATCAGTGAGTCGAATACGGGGATGGGTGAGCAGTACGTC. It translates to CAISESNTGMGEQYV.

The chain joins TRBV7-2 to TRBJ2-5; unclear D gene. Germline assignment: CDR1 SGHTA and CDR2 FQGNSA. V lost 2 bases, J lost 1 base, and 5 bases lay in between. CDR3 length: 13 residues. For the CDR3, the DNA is TGTGCCAGCAGCTTAATTCCCCAAGAGACCCAGTACTTC. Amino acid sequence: CASSLIPQETQYF.

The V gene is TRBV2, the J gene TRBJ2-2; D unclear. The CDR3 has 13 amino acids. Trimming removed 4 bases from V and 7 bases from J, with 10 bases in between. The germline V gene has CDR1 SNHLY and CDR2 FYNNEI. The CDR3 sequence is CASSAVGNGELFF. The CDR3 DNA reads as TGTGCCAGCAGTGCCGTAGGGAACGGGGAGCTGTTTTTT.

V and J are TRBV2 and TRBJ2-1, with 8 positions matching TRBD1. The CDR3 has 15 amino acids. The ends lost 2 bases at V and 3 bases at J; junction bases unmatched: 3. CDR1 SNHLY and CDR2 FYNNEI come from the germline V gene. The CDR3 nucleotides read TGTGCCAGCAGTGAACAGGGGGCCGACTACAATGAGCAGTTCTTC. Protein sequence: CASSEQGADYNEQFF.

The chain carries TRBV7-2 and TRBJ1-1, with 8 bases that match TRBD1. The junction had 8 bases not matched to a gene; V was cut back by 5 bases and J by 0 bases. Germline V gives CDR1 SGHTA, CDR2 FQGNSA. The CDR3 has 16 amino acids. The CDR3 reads CASSPQGQVLNTEAFF. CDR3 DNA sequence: TGTGCCAGCAGCCCTCAGGGACAGGTTTTGAACACTGAAGCTTTCTTT.